This entry lists 10 T cell receptor beta chains sequenced from one sample in a study of shared clonotypes between healthy human individuals. Clones were sequenced by immunoSEQ multiplex PCR, and TCRdb holds only the in-frame ones, with some missing. The sample carries just over 2,000,000 clones, 95% recorded once. The specimen sequenced was naive CD4+ T cells sorted from blood. Subset given: CD45RA+ positively selected. These receptors were collected from a man younger than 30 in good health.

In this sample, this clone turned up a few times. The sample contains more than one DNA sequence encoding this CDR3. The CDR3 nucleotides read TGTGCCAGCAGCCTCTACACAGATACGCAGTATTTT. Translating gives CASSLYTDTQYF. The V call is TRBV7-2, the J call TRBJ2-3; no reliable D call. This CDR3 is 12 amino acids long. The ends were cut back, 5 bases at V and 2 bases at J, with 5 bases in the middle. Germline CDR1 is SGHTA and CDR2 is FQGNSA.

The V and J genes are TRBV29-1 and TRBJ1-2; D may be TRBD1 (6 bases). The CDR3 runs 12 residues. CDR1 is SQVTM and CDR2 is ANQGSEA in the germline V gene. With 7 bases removed from V and 8 bases from J, the gap between germline ends came to 17 bases. CDR3 protein: CSGQGTAGGYTF. The DNA for the CDR3 is TGCAGCGGCCAGGGGACGGCCGGCGGCTACACCTTC.

This clone was observed a single time. V is TRBV7-2 and J is TRBJ2-1, with D perhaps TRBD2 (5 bases). This CDR3 is built from 17 residues. Trimming stripped 1 base from V and 0 bases from J, with 13 bases between. Germline CDR1 is SGHTA and CDR2 is FQGNSA. CDR3 DNA sequence: TGTGCCAGCAGCTTAGGGGTTAGGAGGAGCTCCTACAATGAGCAGTTCTTC. This encodes CASSLGVRRSSYNEQFF.

The gene calls are TRBV7-6 and TRBJ2-1; tentative D call: TRBD2 (5 bases). In germline, CDR1 is SGHVS, CDR2 FNYEAQ. Deletions cut 5 bases from V and 8 bases from J, with 10 bases between. This CDR3 region has 12 residues. CDR3 DNA: TGTGCCAGCAGCCATTCCGGGGATGAGCAGTTCTTC. Its protein is CASSHSGDEQFF.

This chain joins TRBV7-9 and TRBJ2-3, with unresolved D. Germline V CDR1 and CDR2: SEHNR, FQNEAQ (reference sequence). Trimming shortened V by 1 base and J by 6 bases, and 11 bases separated the two germline ends. The CDR3 covers 14 residues. CDR3 sequence (DNA): TGTGCCAGCAGCTTAGGCACTAATCCGGATACGCAGTATTTT. This encodes CASSLGTNPDTQYF. Full variable domain (missing parts from reference TRBV7-9 and TRBJ2-3): DTGVSQNPRHKITKRGQNVTFRCDPISEHNRLYWYRQTLGQGPEFLTYFQNEAQLEKSRLLSDRFSAERPKGSFSTLEIQRTEQGDSAMYLCASSLGTNPDTQYFGPGTRLTVL.

This clone was seen only once. The CDR3 reads CASSMGQYTDTQYF. CDR3 coding DNA: TGTGCCAGTAGTATGGGGCAGTACACAGATACGCAGTATTTT. The V and J genes are TRBV19 and TRBJ2-3; a possible D gene is TRBD1 (5 bases). This CDR3 region has 14 residues. The germline V and J ends were trimmed by 3 bases and 2 bases, with 9 bases remaining between them. Per the germline V gene, CDR1 is LNHDA and CDR2 is SQIVND (reference sequence).

This chain links TRBV5-1 with TRBJ2-7; a weak D match, TRBD1 (6 bases). The ends were cut back, 0 bases at V and 4 bases at J, with 11 bases in the middle. CDR1 SGHRS and CDR2 YFSETQ come from the germline V gene. This CDR3 region has 14 residues. The CDR3: CASSLGQDMYEQYF. CDR3 nucleotide sequence: TGCGCCAGCAGCTTGGGACAGGACATGTACGAGCAGTACTTC.

As for this clone: Within the sample, other DNA sequences also encode this same CDR3. The chain combines TRBV28 with TRBJ2-3; D perhaps matches TRBD2 (6 bases). CDR1 MDHEN and CDR2 SYDVKM come from the germline V gene. The ends were cut back, 2 bases at V and 2 bases at J, with 8 bases in the middle. The CDR3 loop spans 14 amino acids. For the CDR3, the DNA is TGTGCCAGCAGTTTAGGCGGGGACACAGATACGCAGTATTTT. Translation gives CASSLGGDTDTQYF.

V is TRBV10-2 and J is TRBJ2-2; D is possibly TRBD1 (6 bases). Germline loops: CDR1 WSHSY, CDR2 SAAADI. There are 16 residues in the CDR3. Trimming left V 0 bases short and J 4 bases short, with 12 bases between. In nucleotides, the CDR3 is TGCGCCAGCAGTGAGTCGATGTGGACAGTCACCGGGGAGCTGTTTTTT. Translation: CASSESMWTVTGELFF.

In the case of this clone: The sample contains more than one DNA sequence encoding this CDR3. V and J are TRBV11-2 and TRBJ2-2; 8 bases are a match to TRBD2. CDR1 and CDR2 (germline): SGHAT, FQNNGV. The junction had 6 bases not matched to a gene; V was cut back by 5 bases and J by 4 bases. This CDR3 comprises 15 residues. CDR3 nucleotides: TGTGCCAGCAGCCTGGGGCTAGCGGGCACCGGGGAGCTGTTTTTT. Translating it yields CASSLGLAGTGELFF. The entire variable domain, with the rest obtained from reference TRBV11-2 and TRBJ2-2, is as follows: EAGVAQSPRYKIIEKRQSVAFWCNPISGHATLYWYQQILGQGPKLLIQFQNNGVVDDSQLPKDRFSAERLKGVDSTLKIQPAKLEDSAVYLCASSLGLAGTGELFFGEGSRLTVL.